This TCR beta chain was captured in a study of cytomegalovirus exposure and HLA in healthy donors. The study's findings and limits: In vitro work confirmed that a few CMV-associated chains recognize CMV antigens.

13 Jbeta primers and 60 Vbeta primers were used for the PCR. Method: immunoSEQ multiplex PCR; TCRdb's copy keeps in-frame clones and lacks some. The sample contains over 150,000 clones, over 65% of which appear only once. Germline lookup yields CDR1 SEHNR and CDR2 FQNEAQ (reference sequence). CDR3 length: 15 residues. V was clipped by 1 base and J by 1 base; unmatched bases: 1. Note on this clone: What it binds is unknown.

The receptor was derived from a middle-aged woman in good health and CMV-seronegative. The V call is TRBV7-9, the J call TRBJ1-1; 9 nucleotides match TRBD1. Input material: PBMCs. CDR3 bases: TGTGCCAGCAGCTTAGGGGACAGGGAGAACACTGAAGCTTTCTTT. Protein product: CASSLGDRENTEAFF. Full variable domain (missing parts from reference TRBV7-9 and TRBJ1-1): DTGVSQNPRHKITKRGQNVTFRCDPISEHNRLYWYRQTLGQGPEFLTYFQNEAQLEKSRLLSDRFSAERPKGSFSTLEIQRTEQGDSAMYLCASSLGDRENTEAFFGQGTRLTVV.